This TCR beta chain is from a study of cytotoxic CD8 clonotypes in ibrutinib-treated CLL. Study-level results: An increase in clonality occurred at ibrutinib response, followed by a return toward baseline at progression.

Sequenced by immunoSEQ multiplex PCR; TCRdb stores in-frame clones only, minus some. The sample has some 84,000 clones; around 84% are singletons. A remark on this clone: Its antigen is undetermined.

V lost 4 bases and J lost 3, with 13 bases in between. The CDR3 is made up of 14 amino acids. Germline CDR1 is MGHRA and CDR2 is YSYEKL. The sequence came from a human donor with chronic lymphocytic leukemia. This material consisted of PBMCs, taken before ibrutinib treatment. The chain combines TRBV4-1 with TRBJ2-7, with a weak D call TRBD2 (6 bases). This chain's CDR3 is CASSPRDSNYEQYF. DNA for the CDR3: TGCGCCAGCAGCCCCCGGGACTCTAACTACGAGCAGTACTTC.